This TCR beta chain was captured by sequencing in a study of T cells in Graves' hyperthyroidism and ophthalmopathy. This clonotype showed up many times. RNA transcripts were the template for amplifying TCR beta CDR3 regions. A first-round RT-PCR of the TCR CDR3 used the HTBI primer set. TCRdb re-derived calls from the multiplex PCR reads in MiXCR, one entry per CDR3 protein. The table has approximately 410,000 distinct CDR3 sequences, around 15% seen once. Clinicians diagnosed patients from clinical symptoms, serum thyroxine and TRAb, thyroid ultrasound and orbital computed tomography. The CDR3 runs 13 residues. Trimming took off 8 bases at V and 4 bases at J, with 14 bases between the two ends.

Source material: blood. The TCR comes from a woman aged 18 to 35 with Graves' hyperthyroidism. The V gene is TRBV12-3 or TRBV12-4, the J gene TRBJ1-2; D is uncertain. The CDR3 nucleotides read TGTGCCAGCTCACTGGACGGGAGCTATGGCTACACCTTC. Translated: CASSLDGSYGYTF.